A selection of T cell receptor beta chains follows, all from one sample in a study of blood T cell repertoires in COVID-19. Here immunoSEQ multiplex PCR was the method, and the copy in TCRdb shows in-frame clones only, minus some. The table records 180,000 or so clones, approximately 88% of them present only once. The sequenced material came from PBMCs or T cells enriched from blood (not recorded which). These receptors were collected from a woman aged 55 to 70 who had recovered from COVID-19. Each CDR3 is given with its conserved first and last residue. The D gene is left open where the match is weak. Clone sizes are given selectively: once, few, many, or a class where the clone is expanded.

j_call d_call v_call clone_size cdr3_nt cdr3_aa
TRBJ2-7 TRBD1 TRBV28 NA TGTGCCAGCAGCACCGCCGGGACAGGGGGAGGAGAGCAGTACTTC CASSTAGTGGGEQYF
TRBJ1-3 NA TRBV18 NA TGTGCCAGCTCCAATTACGGTGACTCTGGAAACACCATATATTTT CASSNYGDSGNTIYF
TRBJ2-1 TRBD1 TRBV28 NA TGTGCCAGCAATAGGGACAGGTACAATGAGCAGTTCTTC CASNRDRYNEQFF
TRBJ1-1 NA TRBV7-9 NA TGTGCCAGCAGCAGAGTGCCGGGTACTGAAGCTTTCTTT CASSRVPGTEAFF
TRBJ1-3 NA TRBV4-1 NA TGCGCCAGCAGCGGGACTCAAAACTCTGGAAACACCATATATTTT CASSGTQNSGNTIYF
TRBJ1-3 TRBD1 TRBV4-1 NA TGCGCCAGCAGCCCAGGGGGCGGCTCTGGAAACACCATATATTTT CASSPGGGSGNTIYF
TRBJ2-1 NA TRBV18 NA TGTGCCAGCTCACCACTTCGGGGAGGTAGGGAGCAGTTCTTC CASSPLRGGREQFF
TRBJ1-1 TRBD1 TRBV2 once TGTGCCAGCAGTGGACAGGGCCCCACTGAAGCTTTCTTT CASSGQGPTEAFF
TRBJ1-4 TRBD1 TRBV19 NA TGTGCCAGTAGTATGCAGGGGGCGGCGAAACTGTTTTTT CASSMQGAAKLFF
TRBJ1-2 NA TRBV6-5 NA TGTGCCAGCACCCTCCAGGGAGGCTATGGCTACACCTTC CASTLQGGYGYTF
TRBJ2-3 TRBD2 TRBV19 NA TGTGCCAGCAGTGGGACTAGCGGGTTTAGCACAGATACGCAGTATTTT CASSGTSGFSTDTQYF
TRBJ1-4 TRBD1 TRBV5-1 NA TGCGCCAGCAGCTTGGCCGGGACAGAGAATGAAAAACTGTTTTTT CASSLAGTENEKLFF
TRBJ2-6 TRBD2 TRBV5-1 NA TGCGCCAGCAGCTTGTTCCCAGCGGGGGGTTCTGGGGCCAACGTCCTGACTTTC CASSLFPAGGSGANVLTF
TRBJ1-1 NA TRBV30 NA TGTGCCTGGAGTGTACGGTGGGCCAAGGACACTGAAGCTTTCTTT CAWSVRWAKDTEAFF
TRBJ2-1 NA TRBV20-1 NA TGCAGTGCTAGTAACAGAGACAATGAGCAGTTCTTC CSASNRDNEQFF
TRBJ1-1 TRBD1 TRBV3-1/TRBV3-2 NA TGTGCCAGCAGCCAAGATCAGGGGGCCTGGACTGAAGCTTTCTTT CASSQDQGAWTEAFF
TRBJ1-6 NA TRBV7-9 NA TGTGCCAGCAGCTTCGTACAGGGAGTATCACCCCTCCACTTT CASSFVQGVSPLHF
TRBJ2-2 NA TRBV5-6 NA TGTGCCAGCAGTTTCCCCAGGGAGAACACCGGGGAGCTGTTTTTT CASSFPRENTGELFF
TRBJ2-5 TRBD1 TRBV5-1 NA TGCGCCAGCAGCTTCGGACAGGGGGGAGAGACCCAGTACTTC CASSFGQGGETQYF
TRBJ2-1 TRBD2 TRBV9 once TGTGCCAGCAGCGACCCCCGGAATGGCGGGAGGGCCGGTGAGCAGTTCTTC CASSDPRNGGRAGEQFF
TRBJ2-2 TRBD1 TRBV12-3/TRBV12-4 NA TGTGCCAGCAGGCAGACAGGGACCGGGGAGCTGTTTTTT CASRQTGTGELFF
TRBJ2-2 TRBD1 TRBV5-4 NA TGTGCCAGCAGTGACAGGGCTCCGGGCACCGGGGAGCTGTTTTTT CASSDRAPGTGELFF
TRBJ2-1 NA TRBV30 NA TGTGCCTGGAGTGTACAAGTACGCCCTTACAATGAGCAGTTCTTC CAWSVQVRPYNEQFF
TRBJ1-5 NA TRBV4-1 once TGCGCCAGCAGCCAAGATTCGGAGGTCTTTCGGCCCCAGCATTTT CASSQDSEVFRPQHF
TRBJ2-1 NA TRBV5-5 once TGTGCCAGCAGCTTCGGCGGGCCATGGGGAGGAGAGCAGTTCTTC CASSFGGPWGGEQFF
TRBJ1-3 NA TRBV25-1 NA TGTGCCAGCAGTGCTACTACTGGATCTGGAAACACCATATATTTT CASSATTGSGNTIYF
TRBJ1-2 NA TRBV30 once TGTGCCTGCGAATCTACCAATTATGGCTACACCTTC CACESTNYGYTF